The 2 T cell receptor delta chains presented below share a single source sample, sequenced in a study of gamma-delta T cells after stem cell transplantation. TCRdb re-called the RT-PCR reads through CATT. The data show fewer than 3,500 delta-chain clones, 1.5% to 2% seen once. Material: gamma-delta T cells. The receptors were gathered from a human donor. It is not recorded whose cells these are; they may come from a transplant donor.

A note on this clone: A far larger clone is just one base off, so this is likely a read error. The sample has other DNA sequences that encode this CDR3 too. The V and J genes are TRDV2 and TRDJ1, with a possible D match to TRDD3 (5 bases). The CDR3 has 16 amino acids. Germline CDR1 is GEAIGNYY and CDR2 is EKD. CDR3 loop: CACDILLRGTTDKLIF. For the CDR3, the DNA is TGTGCATGTGACATCTTACTCAGGGGAACCACCGATAAACTCATCTTT.

Comments on this clone: The protein recorded in TCRdb matches a much larger clone and deviates from this DNA's translation at residues 4 and 5, suggesting a read error; the protein here is obtained by translating the DNA. The V gene is TRDV2, the J gene TRDJ1; 7 nucleotides match TRDD3. Germline loops: CDR1 GEAIGNYY, CDR2 EKD. V was clipped by 5 bases and J by 0 bases; unmatched bases: 14. The CDR3 extends over 17 amino acids. CDR3 protein: CACGAVGDPEDTDKLIF. The CDR3 bases are TGTGCCTGTGGCGCGGTGGGGGACCCCGAGGACACCGATAAACTCATCTTT.